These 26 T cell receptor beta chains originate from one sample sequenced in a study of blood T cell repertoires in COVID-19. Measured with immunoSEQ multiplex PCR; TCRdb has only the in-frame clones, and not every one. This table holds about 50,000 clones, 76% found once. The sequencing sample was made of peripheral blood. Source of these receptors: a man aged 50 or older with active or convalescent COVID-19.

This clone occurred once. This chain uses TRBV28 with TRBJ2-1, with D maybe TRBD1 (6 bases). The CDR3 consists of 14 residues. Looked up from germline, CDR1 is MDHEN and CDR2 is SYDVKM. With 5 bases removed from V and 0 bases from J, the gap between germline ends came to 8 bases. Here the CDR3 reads CASSGGSSYNEQFF. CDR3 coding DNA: TGTGCCAGCAGTGGGGGCAGCTCCTACAATGAGCAGTTCTTC.

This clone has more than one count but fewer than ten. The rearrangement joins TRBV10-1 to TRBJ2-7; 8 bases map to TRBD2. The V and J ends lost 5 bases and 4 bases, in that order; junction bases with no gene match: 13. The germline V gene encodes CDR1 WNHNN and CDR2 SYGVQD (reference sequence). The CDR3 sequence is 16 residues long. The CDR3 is CASSPSGPVGMYEQYF. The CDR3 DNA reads TGCGCCAGCAGTCCTAGCGGGCCCGTCGGGATGTACGAGCAGTACTTC.

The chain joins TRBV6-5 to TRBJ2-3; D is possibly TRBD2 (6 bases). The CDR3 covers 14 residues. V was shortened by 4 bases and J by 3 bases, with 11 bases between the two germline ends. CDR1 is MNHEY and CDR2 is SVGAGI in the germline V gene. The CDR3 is CASSWGRRTDTQYF. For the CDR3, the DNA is TGTGCCAGCAGTTGGGGGAGGCGGACAGATACGCAGTATTTT.

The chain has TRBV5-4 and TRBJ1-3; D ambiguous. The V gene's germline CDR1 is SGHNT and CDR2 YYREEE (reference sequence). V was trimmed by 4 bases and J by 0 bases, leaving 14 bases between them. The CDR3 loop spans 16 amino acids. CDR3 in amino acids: CASSGAPGSSGNTIYF. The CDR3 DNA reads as TGTGCCAGCAGCGGAGCCCCCGGCAGCTCTGGAAACACCATATATTTT.

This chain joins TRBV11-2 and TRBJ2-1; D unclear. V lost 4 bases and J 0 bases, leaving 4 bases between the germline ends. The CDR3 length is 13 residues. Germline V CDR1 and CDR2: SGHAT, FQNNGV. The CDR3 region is CASSSVSYNEQFF. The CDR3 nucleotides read TGTGCCAGCAGCTCGGTCTCCTACAATGAGCAGTTCTTC.

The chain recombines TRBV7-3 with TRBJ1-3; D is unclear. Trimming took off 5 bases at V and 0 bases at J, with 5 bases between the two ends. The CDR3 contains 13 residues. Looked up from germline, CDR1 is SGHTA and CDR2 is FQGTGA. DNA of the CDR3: TGTGCCAGCAGCCTGTACTCTGGAAACACCATATATTTT. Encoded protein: CASSLYSGNTIYF.

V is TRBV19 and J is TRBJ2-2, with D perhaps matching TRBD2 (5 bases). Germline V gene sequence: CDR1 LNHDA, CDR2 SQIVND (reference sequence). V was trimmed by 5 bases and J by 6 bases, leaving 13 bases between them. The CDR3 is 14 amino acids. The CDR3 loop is CASSPRHGAGELFF. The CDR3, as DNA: TGTGCCAGTAGTCCGAGGCACGGGGCCGGGGAGCTGTTTTTT.

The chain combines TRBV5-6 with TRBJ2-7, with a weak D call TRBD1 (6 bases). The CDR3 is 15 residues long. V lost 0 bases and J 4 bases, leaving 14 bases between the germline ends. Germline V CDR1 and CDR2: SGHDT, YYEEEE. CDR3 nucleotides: TGTGCCAGCAGCTTGGCCGACAGGCTGGAGTACGAGCAGTACTTC. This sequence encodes CASSLADRLEYEQYF.

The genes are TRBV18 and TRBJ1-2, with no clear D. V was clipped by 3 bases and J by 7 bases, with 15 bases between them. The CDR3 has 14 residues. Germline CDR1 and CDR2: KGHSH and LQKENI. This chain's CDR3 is CASSPSGLISGYTF. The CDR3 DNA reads TGTGCCAGCTCACCCTCCGGGTTAATTAGTGGCTACACCTTC.

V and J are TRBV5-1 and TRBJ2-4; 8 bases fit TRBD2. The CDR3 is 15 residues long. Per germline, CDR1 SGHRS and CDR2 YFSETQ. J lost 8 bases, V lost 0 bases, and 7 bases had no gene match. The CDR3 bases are TGCGCCAGCAGCTTGGTGTCTAGCGGGTCGGACATTCAGTACTTC. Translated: CASSLVSSGSDIQYF.

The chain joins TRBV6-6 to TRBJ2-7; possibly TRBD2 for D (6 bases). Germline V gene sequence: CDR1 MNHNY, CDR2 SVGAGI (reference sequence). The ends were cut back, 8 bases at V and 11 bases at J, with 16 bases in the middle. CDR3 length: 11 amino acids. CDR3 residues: CASHRGTFKYF. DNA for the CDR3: TGTGCCAGCCACCGGGGGACTTTCAAGTACTTC.

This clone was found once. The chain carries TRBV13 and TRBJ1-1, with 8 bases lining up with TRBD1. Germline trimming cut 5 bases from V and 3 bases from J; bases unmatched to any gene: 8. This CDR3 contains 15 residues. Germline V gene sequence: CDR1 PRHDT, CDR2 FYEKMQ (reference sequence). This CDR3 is CASSLTGEGDTEAFF. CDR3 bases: TGTGCCAGCAGCCTGACAGGGGAGGGAGACACTGAAGCTTTCTTT. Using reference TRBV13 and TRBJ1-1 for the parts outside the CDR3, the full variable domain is AAGVIQSPRHLIKEKRETATLKCYPIPRHDTVYWYQQGPGQDPQFLISFYEKMQSDKGSIPDRFSAQQFSDYHSELNMSSLELGDSALYFCASSLTGEGDTEAFFGQGTRLTVV.

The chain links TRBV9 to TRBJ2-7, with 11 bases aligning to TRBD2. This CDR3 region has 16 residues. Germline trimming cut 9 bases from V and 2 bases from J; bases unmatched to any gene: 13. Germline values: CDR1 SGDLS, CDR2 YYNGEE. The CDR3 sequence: CATLTSGIPSTYEQYF. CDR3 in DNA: TGTGCCACCCTGACTAGCGGGATACCTTCGACCTACGAGCAGTACTTC.

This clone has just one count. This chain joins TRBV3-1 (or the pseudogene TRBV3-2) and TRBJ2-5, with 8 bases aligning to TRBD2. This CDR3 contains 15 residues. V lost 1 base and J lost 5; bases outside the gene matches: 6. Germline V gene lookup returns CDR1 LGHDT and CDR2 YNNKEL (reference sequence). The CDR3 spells CASSQGQAGGETQYF. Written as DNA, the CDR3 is TGTGCCAGCAGCCAAGGGCAGGCGGGAGGTGAGACCCAGTACTTC.

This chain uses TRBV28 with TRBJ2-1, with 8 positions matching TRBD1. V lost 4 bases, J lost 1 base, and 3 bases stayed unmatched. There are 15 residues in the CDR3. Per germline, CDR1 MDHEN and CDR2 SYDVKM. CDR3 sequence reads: CASSSQGASYNEQFF. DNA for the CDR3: TGTGCCAGCAGTTCGCAGGGGGCGTCCTACAATGAGCAGTTCTTC. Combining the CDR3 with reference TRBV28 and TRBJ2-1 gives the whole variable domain DVKVTQSSRYLVKRTGEKVFLECVQDMDHENMFWYRQDPGLGLRLIYFSYDVKMKEKGDIPEGYSVSREKKERFSLILESASTNQTSMYLCASSSQGASYNEQFFGPGTRLTVL.

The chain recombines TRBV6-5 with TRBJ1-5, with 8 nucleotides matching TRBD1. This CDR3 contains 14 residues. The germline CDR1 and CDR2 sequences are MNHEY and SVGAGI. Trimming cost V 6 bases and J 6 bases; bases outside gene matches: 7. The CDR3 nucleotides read TGTGCCAGCAGCCTTGACAGGGGCGGTCAGCCCCAGCATTTT. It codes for CASSLDRGGQPQHF.

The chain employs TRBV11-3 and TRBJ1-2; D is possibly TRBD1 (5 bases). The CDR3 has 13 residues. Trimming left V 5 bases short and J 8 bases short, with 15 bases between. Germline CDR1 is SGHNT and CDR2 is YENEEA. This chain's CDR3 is CASSPGTRGGYTF. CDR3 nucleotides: TGTGCCAGCAGCCCAGGAACAAGGGGAGGCTACACCTTC.

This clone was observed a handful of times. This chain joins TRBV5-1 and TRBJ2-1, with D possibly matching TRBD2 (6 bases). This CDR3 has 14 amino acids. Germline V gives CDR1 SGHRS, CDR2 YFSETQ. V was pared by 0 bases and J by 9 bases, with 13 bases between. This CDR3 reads CASSLAPYGGEQFF. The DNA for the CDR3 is TGCGCCAGCAGCTTGGCACCCTACGGGGGTGAGCAGTTCTTC.

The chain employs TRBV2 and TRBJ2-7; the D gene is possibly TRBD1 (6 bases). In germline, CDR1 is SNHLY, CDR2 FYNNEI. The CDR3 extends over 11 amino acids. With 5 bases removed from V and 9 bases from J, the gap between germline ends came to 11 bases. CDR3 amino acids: CASSWTAGQYF. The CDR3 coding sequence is TGTGCCAGCAGTTGGACAGCTGGGCAGTACTTC.

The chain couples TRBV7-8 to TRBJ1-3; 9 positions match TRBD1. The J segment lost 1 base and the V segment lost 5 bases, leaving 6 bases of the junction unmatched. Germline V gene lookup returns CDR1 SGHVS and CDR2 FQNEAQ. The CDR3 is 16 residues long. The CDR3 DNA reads TGTGCCAGCAGCCTGGACAGGGGCGCGTCTGGAAACACCATATATTTT. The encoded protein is CASSLDRGASGNTIYF.

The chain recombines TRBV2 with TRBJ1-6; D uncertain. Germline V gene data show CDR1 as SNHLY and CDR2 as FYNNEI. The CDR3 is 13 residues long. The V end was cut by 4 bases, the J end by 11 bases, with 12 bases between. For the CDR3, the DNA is TGTGCCAGCAGTGTCTACGGGGTTCCACCCCTCCACTTT. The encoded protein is CASSVYGVPPLHF.

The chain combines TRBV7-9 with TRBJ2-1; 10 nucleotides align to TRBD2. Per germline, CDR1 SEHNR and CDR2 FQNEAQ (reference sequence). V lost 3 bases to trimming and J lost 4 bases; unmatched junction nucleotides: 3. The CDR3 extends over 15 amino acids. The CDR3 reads CASSFGLAEYNEQFF. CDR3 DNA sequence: TGTGCCAGCAGCTTTGGACTAGCGGAGTACAATGAGCAGTTCTTC.

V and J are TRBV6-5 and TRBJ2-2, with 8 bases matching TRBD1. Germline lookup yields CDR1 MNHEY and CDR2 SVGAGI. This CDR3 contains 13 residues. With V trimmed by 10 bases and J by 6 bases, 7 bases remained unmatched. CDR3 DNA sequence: TGTGCCACCACCAGGGGGCTATCCGGGGAGCTGTTTTTT. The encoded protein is CATTRGLSGELFF.

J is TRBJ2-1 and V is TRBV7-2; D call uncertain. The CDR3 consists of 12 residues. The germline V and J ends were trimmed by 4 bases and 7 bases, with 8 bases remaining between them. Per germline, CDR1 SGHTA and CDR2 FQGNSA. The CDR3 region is CASSSTWNEQFF. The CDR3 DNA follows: TGTGCCAGCAGCTCGACATGGAATGAGCAGTTCTTC.

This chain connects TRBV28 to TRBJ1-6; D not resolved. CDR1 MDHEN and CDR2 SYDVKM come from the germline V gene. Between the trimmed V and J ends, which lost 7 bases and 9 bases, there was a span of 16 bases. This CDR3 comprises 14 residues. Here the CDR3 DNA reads TGTGCCAGCACCCCACGGAGGCTCAGTTCACCCCTCCACTTT. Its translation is CASTPRRLSSPLHF.

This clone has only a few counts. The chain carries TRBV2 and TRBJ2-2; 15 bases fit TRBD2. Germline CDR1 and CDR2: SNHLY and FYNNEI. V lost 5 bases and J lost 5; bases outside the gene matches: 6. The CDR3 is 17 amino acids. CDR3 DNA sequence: TGTGCCAGCAGTCTGGGACTAGCGGGAGGTGGTACCGGGGAGCTGTTTTTT. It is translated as CASSLGLAGGGTGELFF.